What follows are 18 T cell receptor beta chains derived from one specimen sequenced in a study of blood T cell repertoires in COVID-19. Generated by immunoSEQ multiplex PCR, the TCRdb table keeps only in-frame clones and is missing some. This table holds around 250,000 clones, 70% to 90% found once. Sequencing was performed on PBMCs or T cells enriched from blood (not recorded which). The origin of the receptors is a woman aged 45-59 years who had recovered from COVID-19.

The chain links TRBV6-5 to TRBJ1-1; perhaps TRBD1 as D (6 bases). This CDR3 has 13 amino acids. The V end was cut by 7 bases, the J end by 11 bases, with 20 bases between. CDR1 and CDR2 from the germline V gene are MNHEY and SVGAGI. This CDR3 is CASIRRDTGEAFF. The CDR3 DNA is TGTGCCAGCATCAGACGGGACACCGGAGAGGCTTTCTTT.

J is TRBJ2-7 and V is TRBV14, with TRBD2 matching 9 bases. The CDR3 sequence is 17 residues long. CDR1 and CDR2 from the germline V gene are SGHDN and FVKESK. V lost 1 base to trimming and J lost 0 bases; unmatched junction nucleotides: 7. The CDR3 bases are TGTGCCAGCAGCCAAGGGATCCTTAGCGGGGGCTCCTACGAGCAGTACTTC. Protein: CASSQGILSGGSYEQYF. Filled out from reference TRBV14 and TRBJ2-7, the complete variable domain reads EAGVTQFPSHSVIEKGQTVTLRCDPISGHDNLYWYRRVMGKEIKFLLHFVKESKQDESGMPNNRFLAERTGGTYSTLKVQPAELEDSGVYFCASSQGILSGGSYEQYFGPGTRLTVT.

Written as DNA, the CDR3 is TGTGCCAGCAGCTTGTTTTTGGGGAGTACGGGTGCCGGGGAGCTGTTTTTT. Protein product: CASSLFLGSTGAGELFF. The V gene is TRBV5-6, the J gene TRBJ2-2; perhaps TRBD2 as D (5 bases). The CDR3 has 17 amino acids. V shed 1 base and J shed 6 bases, with 19 bases lying between them. Germline lookup yields CDR1 SGHDT and CDR2 YYEEEE.

The chain uses TRBV6-2 or TRBV6-3 and TRBJ1-6, with D possibly TRBD1 on 6 matching bases. Trimming removed 2 bases at V and 10 bases at J, with 15 bases between. This CDR3 spans 15 amino acids. In germline, CDR1 is MNHEY, CDR2 SVGEGT. CDR3 in amino acids: CASSYAVGGASPLHF. CDR3 DNA: TGTGCCAGCAGTTACGCAGTTGGGGGCGCGTCACCCCTCCACTTT.

The chain has TRBV10-3 and TRBJ2-1, with 7 bases identical to TRBD2. Losses at the gene ends were 7 bases for V and 5 bases for J; bases not matched to a gene: 8. The length of the CDR3 is 14 residues. Germline-derived CDR1 and CDR2 are ENHRY and SYGVKD. CDR3 loop: CAITSGTNNNEQFF. The CDR3 nucleotides read TGTGCCATCACATCCGGGACTAACAACAATGAGCAGTTCTTC.

The chain links TRBV5-6 to TRBJ2-7, with D tentatively TRBD1 (5 bases). Trimming removed 4 bases at V and 3 bases at J, with 11 bases between. CDR1 is SGHDT, CDR2 YYEEEE, per germline. CDR3 length: 13 amino acids. The CDR3 sequence is CASSDDSFYEQYF. The CDR3 nucleotides are TGTGCCAGCAGCGACGACAGTTTCTACGAGCAGTACTTC.

The chain couples TRBV28 to TRBJ1-5; no clear D. V was clipped by 7 bases and J by 6 bases, with 13 bases between them. The CDR3 has 13 amino acids. Looked up from germline, CDR1 is MDHEN and CDR2 is SYDVKM. The CDR3 spells CASTAISGQPQHF. Written as DNA, the CDR3 is TGTGCCAGCACGGCAATCTCAGGTCAGCCCCAGCATTTT.

The rearrangement uses TRBV11-2 and TRBJ2-1, with TRBD1 as a possible D gene (5 bases). Germline V gene data show CDR1 as SGHAT and CDR2 as FQNNGV. The CDR3 has 16 amino acids. The V end was cut by 0 bases, the J end by 5 bases, with 14 bases between. The CDR3 spells CASSLDGFTDNNEQFF. For the CDR3, the DNA is TGTGCCAGCAGCTTAGACGGCTTTACGGACAACAATGAGCAGTTCTTC. Full variable domain (outside the CDR3, taken from reference TRBV11-2 and TRBJ2-1): EAGVAQSPRYKIIEKRQSVAFWCNPISGHATLYWYQQILGQGPKLLIQFQNNGVVDDSQLPKDRFSAERLKGVDSTLKIQPAKLEDSAVYLCASSLDGFTDNNEQFFGPGTRLTVL.

A few counts support this clone. The genes are TRBV3-1 (or the pseudogene TRBV3-2) and TRBJ2-2, with D tentatively TRBD1 (5 bases). There are 16 residues in the CDR3. CDR1 is LGHDT, CDR2 YNNKEL, per germline (reference sequence). With 0 bases removed from V and 4 bases from J, the gap between germline ends came to 12 bases. The CDR3 region is CASSQDQEQGTGELFF. In nucleotides, the CDR3 is TGTGCCAGCAGCCAAGATCAAGAGCAGGGCACCGGGGAGCTGTTTTTT.

This clone was seen more than once but under ten times. V and J are TRBV6-6 and TRBJ2-7, with 12 bases fitting TRBD1. CDR3 length: 14 amino acids. V shed 6 bases, J shed 6 bases, and the junction held 6 bases outside the gene matches. CDR1 is MNHNY and CDR2 is SVGAGI in the germline V gene (reference sequence). CDR3 in DNA: TGTGCCAGCAGCGAGCGGGACAGGGGGCCCGAGCAGTACTTC. This sequence encodes CASSERDRGPEQYF.

V is TRBV28 and J is TRBJ1-5; TRBD1 might be the D (5 bases). The germline V gene encodes CDR1 MDHEN and CDR2 SYDVKM. The CDR3 extends over 17 amino acids. Trimming cost V 2 bases and J 0 bases, with 14 bases left between them. The CDR3 loop is CASSLPLQVNSNQPQHF. The CDR3, as DNA: TGTGCCAGCAGTTTACCCCTACAGGTGAATAGCAATCAGCCCCAGCATTTT.

This clone was seen repeatedly, ten times or more. Other DNA sequences in the same sample also yield this CDR3. V is TRBV2 and J is TRBJ1-5; the match to TRBD1 covers 12 bases. The junction had 1 base not matched to a gene; V was cut back by 4 bases and J by 0 bases. The CDR3 runs to 16 residues. CDR1 and CDR2 (germline): SNHLY, FYNNEI. The CDR3 spells CASSGGQGASNQPQHF. The CDR3 DNA sequence: TGTGCCAGCAGTGGGGGACAGGGGGCTAGCAATCAGCCCCAGCATTTT.

This clone was observed once. This rearrangement joins TRBV7-9 to TRBJ2-1, with a tentative D call TRBD2 (6 bases). There are 14 residues in the CDR3. Germline V gene lookup returns CDR1 SEHNR and CDR2 FQNEAQ (reference sequence). Trimming pared 5 bases from V and 9 bases from J, leaving 17 bases between. The CDR3 sequence is CASSPPGGGAEQFF. The CDR3 coding sequence is TGTGCCAGCAGCCCCCCCGGGGGTGGGGCTGAGCAGTTCTTC.

The rearrangement links TRBV5-1 to TRBJ2-7; tentatively, D is TRBD2 (6 bases). The ends were cut back, 0 bases at V and 2 bases at J, with 18 bases in the middle. This CDR3 has 17 amino acids. The germline gives CDR1 SGHRS, CDR2 YFSETQ. The CDR3 DNA reads TGCGCCAGCAGCTTGGATCCATCCGGGAGTGGGGCCTACGAGCAGTACTTC. Amino acids: CASSLDPSGSGAYEQYF.

The rearrangement links TRBV18 to TRBJ2-1, with D possibly TRBD1 on 6 matching bases. The CDR3 runs to 13 residues. Germline V gene data show CDR1 as KGHSH and CDR2 as LQKENI. V was clipped by 0 bases and J by 9 bases, with 9 bases between them. DNA for the CDR3: TGTGCCAGCTCACCACCGGGGGCGGGTGAGCAGTTCTTC. It is translated as CASSPPGAGEQFF.

V is TRBV19 and J is TRBJ2-3; TRBD2 matches at 7 bases. CDR1 LNHDA and CDR2 SQIVND come from the germline V gene (reference sequence). V shed 3 bases, J shed 2 bases, and the junction held 11 bases outside the gene matches. This CDR3 has 17 residues. The CDR3 bases are TGTGCCAGTAGTATCAGAGGGGCTAGCGGATTCACAGATACGCAGTATTTT. It is translated as CASSIRGASGFTDTQYF.

The genes are TRBV27 and TRBJ2-3; D is possibly TRBD2 (6 bases). Germline V gene lookup returns CDR1 MNHEY and CDR2 SMNVEV (reference sequence). The CDR3 covers 15 residues. Trimming left V 6 bases short and J 2 bases short, with 15 bases between. The CDR3 protein is CASRLRGLDTDTQYF. The CDR3 DNA reads as TGTGCCAGCAGGCTGCGGGGTTTGGACACAGATACGCAGTATTTT.

The chain links TRBV28 to TRBJ2-1; TRBD2 might be the D (6 bases). Germline V gene data show CDR1 as MDHEN and CDR2 as SYDVKM. The CDR3 sequence is 15 residues long. Trimming removed 5 bases at V and 7 bases at J, with 18 bases between. The CDR3 DNA reads as TGTGCCAGCAGTCCCCCTGGCGGGGCTAGAAATGAGCAGTTCTTC. It encodes CASSPPGGARNEQFF.